Listed below are T cell receptor beta chains from one sample, sequenced in a study of cytomegalovirus exposure and HLA in healthy donors. Clones were sequenced by immunoSEQ multiplex PCR, and TCRdb holds only the in-frame ones, with some missing. The sample lists under 200,000 clones, more than 80% seen once, with 3% in the top ten. Sequences were obtained from PBMCs. These receptors were obtained from a young woman in good health and CMV-seropositive. Each CDR3 is given with its conserved first and last residue. The order of the fields is D gene, V gene, J gene, clone size, CDR3 protein, CDR3 DNA. D genes are given only for firm matches. Expanded clones are given a class, and other clones once, few, many or no size at all.

>NA|TRBV29-1|TRBJ1-2|NA
CSVRQLNYGYTF
TGCAGCGTAAGACAGCTTAACTATGGCTATACCTTC
>NA|TRBV6-4|TRBJ2-1|NA
CASSDSNGEDEQFF
TGTGCCAGCAGTGACTCGAACGGGGAGGATGAGCAGTTCTTC
>NA|TRBV28|TRBJ2-1|NA
CASSFPRGAAYNEQFF
TGTGCCAGCAGTTTCCCCAGGGGAGCCGCCTACAATGAGCAGTTCTTC
>TRBD2|TRBV5-1|TRBJ2-5|NA
CASSLGRTSLETQYF
TGCGCCAGCAGCTTGGGGCGGACTAGCCTAGAGACCCAGTACTTC
>TRBD2|TRBV7-9|TRBJ2-2|NA
CASSWGRLAGGSTGELFF
TGTGCCAGCAGCTGGGGAAGACTAGCGGGAGGTTCCACCGGGGAGCTGTTTTTT
>TRBD1|TRBV4-1|TRBJ1-6|once
CASSQERRTGVGNNSPLHF
TGCGCCAGCAGCCAAGAACGGCGGACAGGGGTTGGGAATAATTCACCCCTCCACTTT
>NA|TRBV21-1|TRBJ2-7|NA
CASTPGGTGASYEQYF
TGTGCCAGCACCCCAGGGGGGACAGGGGCCTCCTACGAGCAGTACTTC
>NA|TRBV4-2|TRBJ2-7|NA
CASSQEKAPSLYEQYF
TGTGCCAGCAGCCAAGAGAAAGCTCCATCACTCTACGAGCAGTACTTC
>NA|TRBV5-1|TRBJ2-7|NA
CASSLVAGRDEQYF
TGCGCCAGCAGCTTGGTTGCGGGCCGGGACGAGCAGTACTTC
>TRBD1|TRBV7-9|TRBJ1-3|NA
CASRPRQGAGGNTIYF
TGTGCCAGCAGACCCAGACAGGGGGCGGGTGGAAACACCATATATTTT
>NA|TRBV7-2|TRBJ2-7|NA
CASRQDTYEQYF
TGTGCCAGCAGACAAGACACCTACGAGCAGTACTTC
>TRBD2|TRBV9|TRBJ2-5|NA
CASSVERPLGRETQYF
TGTGCCAGCAGCGTAGAACGGCCCCTCGGGAGGGAGACCCAGTACTTC
>NA|TRBV7-8|TRBJ2-3|NA
CASRRGRQSTDTQYF
TGTGCCAGCAGGCGGGGCCGCCAGAGCACAGATACGCAGTATTTT
>TRBD1|TRBV11-2|TRBJ1-2|NA
CASSLRRTGEGLYGYTF
TGTGCCAGCAGCTTAAGGAGGACAGGGGAGGGATTATATGGCTACACCTTC
>TRBD2|TRBV7-3|TRBJ2-2|NA
CASSLTSGRVTGELFF
TGTGCCAGCAGCCTTACTAGCGGGAGGGTGACCGGGGAGCTGTTTTTT
>TRBD2|TRBV4-2|TRBJ2-7|NA
CASSQGTSGIRSYEQYF
TGTGCCAGCAGCCAAGGGACTAGCGGGATTCGCTCCTACGAGCAGTACTTC
>NA|TRBV7-3|TRBJ2-2|NA
CASSLTPQSANTGELFF
TGTGCCAGCAGCTTAACGCCGCAGAGCGCGAACACCGGGGAGCTGTTTTTT
>NA|TRBV2|TRBJ2-7|NA
CASRGAEQYF
TGTGCCAGCAGGGGGGCGGAGCAGTACTTC
>TRBD1|TRBV19|TRBJ2-3|NA
CASSMGTGSTDTQYF
TGTGCCAGTAGTATGGGGACAGGGAGCACAGATACGCAGTATTTT
>TRBD1|TRBV2|TRBJ1-5|NA
CASSGTGSSNQPQHF
TGTGCCAGCAGTGGGACAGGGTCTAGCAATCAGCCCCAGCATTTT
>NA|TRBV7-9|TRBJ1-2|NA
CASSLGRSYGYTF
TGTGCCAGCAGCTTAGGGCGGAGCTATGGCTACACCTTC
>NA|TRBV7-2|TRBJ1-1|NA
CASSLSWANEAFF
TGTGCCAGCAGCTTAAGTTGGGCCAATGAAGCTTTCTTT
>NA|TRBV19|TRBJ1-1|NA
CASSMAGYTEAFF
TGTGCCAGTAGTATGGCAGGGTACACTGAAGCTTTCTTT
>NA|TRBV21-1|TRBJ2-7|NA
CASSKSTWGLGRSLYEQYF
TGTGCCAGCAGCAAATCGACGTGGGGTCTCGGGAGGTCTTTGTACGAGCAGTACTTC
>TRBD1|TRBV6-5|TRBJ2-7|NA
CASRDSGTGALKQYF
TGTGCCAGCAGAGACTCCGGGACAGGGGCCTTAAAGCAGTACTTC
>NA|TRBV4-1|TRBJ2-1|NA
CASSQDYYGYNEQFF
TGCGCCAGCAGCCAAGATTATTACGGTTACAATGAGCAGTTCTTC
>NA|TRBV9|TRBJ1-1|NA
CASSVGANTEAFF
TGTGCCAGCAGCGTAGGAGCGAACACTGAAGCTTTCTTT
>TRBD1|TRBV6-1|TRBJ1-5|NA
CASSEAGGQNQPQHF
TGTGCCAGCAGTGAAGCGGGGGGACAGAATCAGCCCCAGCATTTT
>NA|TRBV6-5|TRBJ1-2|NA
CASSYSGLEGYTF
TGTGCCAGCAGTTACTCTGGGTTGGAGGGCTACACCTTC
>TRBD1|TRBV28|TRBJ1-1|NA
CASSEQGDSEAFF
TGTGCCAGCAGCGAACAGGGGGACTCTGAAGCTTTCTTT
>TRBD1|TRBV19|TRBJ1-2|NA
CARRGRGGYGYTF
TGTGCCAGAAGGGGGCGAGGGGGCTATGGCTACACCTTC
>TRBD1|TRBV28|TRBJ1-2|NA
CASSPDRYGYTF
TGTGCCAGCAGTCCGGACAGGTACGGCTACACCTTC
>NA|TRBV21-1|TRBJ2-5|NA
CASSTGGREGETQYF
TGTGCCAGCAGCACAGGGGGCCGGGAAGGAGAGACCCAGTACTTC
>NA|TRBV30|TRBJ2-4|NA
CAWSITGAGAKNIQYF
TGTGCCTGGAGTATAACTGGGGCAGGGGCCAAAAACATTCAGTACTTC
>TRBD1|TRBV9|TRBJ2-5|once
CASSVAGGKETQYF
TGTGCCAGCAGCGTAGCAGGGGGCAAGGAGACCCAGTACTTC
>TRBD2|TRBV4-1|TRBJ2-7|NA
CASSQELFGASGQREQYF
TGCGCCAGCAGCCAAGAGCTCTTCGGGGCTAGCGGGCAGAGGGAGCAGTACTTC
>TRBD2|TRBV19|TRBJ2-5|NA
CASSLAGGEETQYF
TGTGCCAGTAGTCTAGCGGGAGGAGAAGAGACCCAGTACTTC
>TRBD1|TRBV19|TRBJ1-1|NA
CASTNRGLSNTEAFF
TGTGCCAGTACTAACAGGGGTCTTTCTAACACTGAAGCTTTCTTT
>TRBD2|TRBV15|TRBJ2-5|NA
CATSRVGGLQETQYF
TGTGCCACCAGCAGAGTCGGGGGACTACAAGAGACCCAGTACTTC
>TRBD1|TRBV7-9|TRBJ1-2|NA
CASSLGQGLNYGYTF
TGTGCCAGCAGCTTAGGACAGGGGCTTAACTATGGCTACACCTTC
>NA|TRBV15|TRBJ2-1|NA
CATSMTGRSYNEQFF
TGTGCCACCAGCATGACAGGTCGCTCCTACAATGAGCAGTTCTTC
>TRBD1|TRBV4-3|TRBJ2-3|NA
CASSQAFRDSSRKDTQYF
TGCGCCAGCAGCCAAGCCTTCCGGGACAGCTCAAGAAAGGATACGCAGTATTTT
>TRBD2|TRBV7-2|TRBJ2-7|NA
CASSPVAGGGYEQYF
TGTGCCAGCAGCCCGGTGGCGGGGGGGGGCTACGAGCAGTACTTC
>NA|TRBV5-6|TRBJ1-3|NA
CASSFTNTIYF
TGTGCCAGCAGCTTCACTAACACCATATATTTT
>NA|TRBV27|TRBJ1-2|NA
CASSLSSARLEGYTF
TGTGCCAGCAGTTTATCGTCGGCGAGGCTCGAGGGCTACACCTTC
>TRBD2|TRBV4-1|TRBJ2-2|NA
CASSRAGGTGELFF
TGCGCCAGTAGCAGGGCGGGGGGGACCGGGGAGCTGTTTTTT
>TRBD1|TRBV18|TRBJ1-2|NA
CASSRQGARGYTF
TGTGCCAGCTCCCGACAGGGTGCTCGAGGCTACACCTTC
>TRBD2|TRBV5-8|TRBJ2-7|once
CASSLTSGSYEQYF
TGTGCCAGCAGCTTGACTAGCGGGAGCTACGAGCAGTACTTC
>NA|TRBV10-3|TRBJ1-3|NA
CAISATGWSGNTIYF
TGTGCCATCAGCGCGACAGGATGGTCTGGAAACACCATATATTTT
>TRBD1|TRBV2|TRBJ2-7|few
CATNRGPYEQYF
TGTGCCACCAACAGGGGGCCCTACGAGCAGTACTTC
>NA|TRBV5-1|TRBJ2-7|NA
CASSLGQILDEQYF
TGCGCCAGCAGCTTGGGGCAGATCCTCGACGAGCAGTACTTC
>NA|TRBV5-6|TRBJ2-2|NA
CASSGGGGAGELFF
TGTGCCAGCAGCGGCGGGGGCGGCGCCGGGGAGCTGTTTTTT
>NA|TRBV15|TRBJ1-5|NA
CATAGNSNQPQHF
TGTGCCACCGCAGGTAATAGCAATCAGCCCCAGCATTTT
>TRBD1|TRBV10-3|TRBJ2-3|NA
CAISEGQETTDTQYF
TGTGCCATCAGTGAGGGACAGGAAACCACAGATACGCAGTATTTT
>NA|TRBV19|TRBJ2-3|NA
CASRGDSPLTATDTQYF
TGTGCCAGTAGGGGGGACTCCCCTCTCACTGCCACAGATACGCAGTATTTT